The 28 T cell receptor beta chains below all came from one sample that was sequenced in a study of cytomegalovirus exposure and HLA in healthy donors. Primers: 60 Vbeta forward and 13 Jbeta reverse. Generated by immunoSEQ multiplex PCR, the TCRdb table keeps only in-frame clones and is missing some. The repertoire holds some 150,000 clones, with around 79% as singletons. Sequencing used PBMCs. These receptor sequences come from a human donor in good health.

The chain carries TRBV6-1 and TRBJ1-2, with 8 bases fitting TRBD1. In germline, CDR1 is MNHNS, CDR2 SASEGT. The junction had 7 bases not matched to a gene; V was cut back by 7 bases and J by 3 bases. The CDR3 has 14 residues. The CDR3 protein is CASTRAGGDYGYTF. The CDR3 DNA is TGTGCCAGCACTAGAGCAGGGGGCGACTATGGCTACACCTTC.

The V gene is TRBV5-6, the J gene TRBJ1-1; tentative D call: TRBD1 (5 bases). CDR1 is SGHDT and CDR2 is YYEEEE in the germline V gene. V lost 0 bases, J lost 0 bases, and 15 bases lay in between. The CDR3 has 17 amino acids. This CDR3 is CASSLGQLITMNTEAFF. As DNA, the CDR3 is TGTGCCAGCAGCTTGGGACAGCTAATTACCATGAACACTGAAGCTTTCTTT.

This chain links TRBV5-1 with TRBJ1-1; D not certain. Germline values: CDR1 SGHRS, CDR2 YFSETQ. This CDR3 has 15 amino acids. V gave up 0 bases and J gave up 0 bases, with 9 bases separating them. CDR3 in amino acids: CASSLGASMNTEAFF. The CDR3 region has the DNA TGCGCCAGCAGCTTGGGGGCTAGCATGAACACTGAAGCTTTCTTT.

Here the CDR3 DNA reads TGCGCCAGCAGCGAGGGACTAGCGGGAGGGTACCCCCAAGAGACCCAGTACTTC. This gives the protein CASSEGLAGGYPQETQYF. V usage is TRBV4-1 and J usage is TRBJ2-5, with 16 bases lining up with TRBD2. CDR1 and CDR2 (germline): MGHRA, YSYEKL. The CDR3 has 18 residues. The V gene end was trimmed by 5 bases and the J gene end by 1 base; junction bases not matched to a gene: 7.

The genes are TRBV27 and TRBJ1-5; D unclear. Germline V gene lookup returns CDR1 MNHEY and CDR2 SMNVEV (reference sequence). V shed 5 bases and J shed 0 bases, with 5 bases lying between them. The CDR3 is 13 residues long. CDR3 DNA: TGTGCCAGCAGTCTAGATAGCAATCAGCCCCAGCATTTT. Its translation: CASSLDSNQPQHF.

This chain uses TRBV9 with TRBJ2-3; 9 positions match TRBD2. CDR1 and CDR2 (germline): SGDLS, YYNGEE. This CDR3 is 15 amino acids long. With 3 bases clipped from V and 0 bases from J, the junction kept 2 bases outside the gene matches. The CDR3 loop is CASSGLAASTDTQYF. CDR3 DNA: TGTGCCAGCAGCGGACTAGCGGCTAGCACAGATACGCAGTATTTT.

V and J are TRBV9 and TRBJ1-5; no firm D call. V was trimmed by 0 bases and J by 4 bases, leaving 8 bases between them. The CDR3 loop spans 14 amino acids. Per germline, CDR1 SGDLS and CDR2 YYNGEE. CDR3 DNA: TGTGCCAGCAGCGTAGGTACAAGTAATCAGCCCCAGCATTTT. This sequence encodes CASSVGTSNQPQHF.

The DNA for the CDR3 is TGTGCCTGGAGTCCCGGGATAGGAGCCTACGAGCAGTACTTC. Protein: CAWSPGIGAYEQYF. This chain joins TRBV30 and TRBJ2-7; a weak D match, TRBD2 (5 bases). Trimming left V 2 bases short and J 2 bases short, with 13 bases between. The CDR3 is made up of 14 amino acids. In germline, CDR1 is GTSNPN, CDR2 SVGIG (reference sequence).

The chain joins TRBV27 to TRBJ2-5, with a possible D match to TRBD2 (6 bases). CDR1 and CDR2 from the germline V gene are MNHEY and SMNVEV (reference sequence). This CDR3 is 14 amino acids long. V shed 2 bases and J shed 5 bases, with 12 bases lying between them. The chain's CDR3 is CASSLGGRMETQYF. CDR3 in DNA: TGTGCCAGCAGTTTAGGGGGGAGGATGGAGACCCAGTACTTC.

The rearrangement joins TRBV6-1 to TRBJ2-7; 9 bases align to TRBD1. Germline V gene sequence: CDR1 MNHNS, CDR2 SASEGT. The CDR3 extends over 15 amino acids. Unmatched junction bases numbered 7, after V lost 3 bases and J lost 4 bases. Written as DNA, the CDR3 is TGTGCCAGCAGTGAGCCGGGACAGGGAAATTACGAGCAGTACTTC. Translation gives CASSEPGQGNYEQYF.

This clone has just one count. V gene TRBV4-1 combines with J gene TRBJ1-4, with D possibly being TRBD1 (5 bases). This CDR3 region has 13 residues. The V gene lost 2 bases and the J gene lost 7 bases, with 8 bases spanning the gap. Germline CDR1 is MGHRA and CDR2 is YSYEKL. CDR3 nucleotides: TGCGCCAGCAGCCAATTAAGGGGTGAAAAACTGTTTTTT. Translating gives CASSQLRGEKLFF.

J is TRBJ1-2 and V is TRBV6-5, with D perhaps matching TRBD1 (5 bases). With 6 bases removed from V and 2 bases from J, the gap between germline ends came to 13 bases. Germline CDR1 reads MNHEY; CDR2 reads SVGAGI. The CDR3 spans 14 residues. The CDR3 reads CASRRGGGNYGYTF. CDR3 bases: TGTGCCAGCAGACGTGGGGGGGGGAACTATGGCTACACCTTC.

This chain connects TRBV19 to TRBJ2-2, with 7 nucleotides matching TRBD1. CDR1 and CDR2 (germline): LNHDA, SQIVND (reference sequence). Unmatched junction bases numbered 12, after V lost 4 bases and J lost 4 bases. This CDR3 is built from 17 residues. The CDR3: CASSNPPLTGATGELFF. CDR3 nucleotide sequence: TGTGCCAGTAGTAACCCCCCTCTTACAGGGGCCACCGGGGAGCTGTTTTTT.

The chain uses TRBV7-6 and TRBJ1-2, with D possibly TRBD1 on 5 matching bases. CDR3 length: 13 amino acids. The V gene lost 5 bases and the J gene lost 4 bases, with 11 bases spanning the gap. In germline, CDR1 is SGHVS, CDR2 FNYEAQ. CDR3 residues: CASSPSGFYGYTF. CDR3 nucleotides: TGTGCCAGCAGCCCTTCAGGGTTCTATGGCTACACCTTC.

This chain connects TRBV4-2 to TRBJ2-3; TRBD2 aligns across 9 bases. The CDR3 contains 18 residues. V dropped 0 bases and J dropped 4; count of bases not matched to a gene: 11. From germline, CDR1 is LGHNA and CDR2 YNFKEQ. The CDR3 nucleotides read TGTGCCAGCAGCCAAGATATCTCTAGCGGGGAGGTATCAGATACGCAGTATTTT. This codes for CASSQDISSGEVSDTQYF.

The chain joins TRBV27 to TRBJ1-2, with D hard to call. CDR3 length: 15 amino acids. Deletions cut 5 bases from V and 6 bases from J, with 19 bases between. Germline CDR1 is MNHEY and CDR2 is SMNVEV (reference sequence). CDR3 loop: CASSPRPGGVDGYTF. In nucleotides, the CDR3 is TGTGCCAGCAGTCCCCGACCGGGAGGTGTAGATGGCTACACCTTC.

This sequence joins TRBV6-5 and TRBJ2-7; 8 bases line up with TRBD1. J lost 6 bases, V lost 0 bases, and 4 bases had no gene match. The CDR3 is made up of 14 amino acids. Germline lookup yields CDR1 MNHEY and CDR2 SVGAGI. This CDR3 is CASSYSTGVGEQYF. CDR3 DNA sequence: TGTGCCAGCAGTTACTCGACAGGGGTCGGCGAGCAGTACTTC.

This chain connects TRBV10-1 to TRBJ2-4, with a possible D match to TRBD1 (8 bases). The germline V and J ends were trimmed by 2 bases and 0 bases, with 23 bases remaining between them. The germline V gene encodes CDR1 WNHNN and CDR2 SYGVQD (reference sequence). This CDR3 has 20 residues. The CDR3 coding sequence is TGCGCCAGCAGTGAGAAACCCCGGACAGGGAGGGGTTTAGCCAAAAACATTCAGTACTTC. Encoded protein: CASSEKPRTGRGLAKNIQYF.

The chain uses TRBV9 and TRBJ2-3; TRBD2 aligns across 9 bases. Trimming took 0 bases from V and 6 from J; bases not matched to a gene: 5. The CDR3 is 15 amino acids. Germline V gene lookup returns CDR1 SGDLS and CDR2 YYNGEE. The CDR3 sequence: CASSVGLAGFDTQYF. CDR3 bases: TGTGCCAGCAGCGTAGGTCTAGCGGGATTCGATACGCAGTATTTT. The whole variable domain, remainder taken from reference TRBV9 and TRBJ2-3, is DSGVTQTPKHLITATGQRVTLRCSPRSGDLSVYWYQQSLDQGLQFLIQYYNGEERAKGNILERFSAQQFPDLHSELNLSSLELGDSALYFCASSVGLAGFDTQYFGPGTRLTVL.

V is TRBV28 and J is TRBJ1-5; tentatively, D is TRBD1 (6 bases). The germline gives CDR1 MDHEN, CDR2 SYDVKM. The germline V and J ends were trimmed by 3 bases and 6 bases, with 18 bases remaining between them. This CDR3 region has 16 residues. The CDR3 protein is CASSFTDRLGGQPQHF. The CDR3 bases are TGTGCCAGCAGTTTCACCGACAGGTTAGGGGGTCAGCCCCAGCATTTT. The full variable domain, rest sourced from reference TRBV28 and TRBJ1-5, is DVKVTQSSRYLVKRTGEKVFLECVQDMDHENMFWYRQDPGLGLRLIYFSYDVKMKEKGDIPEGYSVSREKKERFSLILESASTNQTSMYLCASSFTDRLGGQPQHFGDGTRLSIL.

The chain employs TRBV27 and TRBJ2-3, with a tentative D call TRBD1 (6 bases). Germline-derived CDR1 and CDR2 are MNHEY and SMNVEV (reference sequence). The V end was cut by 6 bases, the J end by 2 bases, with 12 bases between. The CDR3 runs 14 residues. The CDR3 spells CASSRTENTDTQYF. As DNA, the CDR3 is TGTGCCAGCAGCCGGACAGAAAACACAGATACGCAGTATTTT.

This chain links TRBV6-5 with TRBJ1-2; D may be TRBD1 (6 bases). The ends were cut back, 6 bases at V and 2 bases at J, with 10 bases in the middle. Germline CDR1 MNHEY, CDR2 SVGAGI. The CDR3 runs 13 residues. CDR3 coding DNA: TGTGCCAGCAGCACTACAGGGAACTATGGCTACACCTTC. This sequence encodes CASSTTGNYGYTF.

The CDR3 DNA sequence: TGTGCCACCAACCCAGGGGGCTCGTTAACTGAAGCTTTCTTT. This translates into CATNPGGSLTEAFF. The chain couples TRBV6-5 to TRBJ1-1; 8 bases agree with TRBD1. Per the germline V gene, CDR1 is MNHEY and CDR2 is SVGAGI. This CDR3 comprises 14 residues. V shed 10 bases, J shed 5 bases, and the junction held 12 bases outside the gene matches.

The J gene is TRBJ2-2, the V gene TRBV15; 7 bases line up with TRBD2. The CDR3 length is 17 residues. In germline, CDR1 is LNHNV, CDR2 YYDKDF (reference sequence). V lost 0 bases, J lost 8 bases, and 12 bases stayed unmatched. CDR3 region: CATSRDIGRMVAGELFF. The CDR3 DNA reads as TGTGCCACCAGCAGAGATATCGGGAGGATGGTGGCAGGGGAGCTGTTTTTT.

V usage is TRBV6-4 and J usage is TRBJ2-7, with a possible D match to TRBD2 (6 bases). This CDR3 contains 16 residues. Germline V gives CDR1 MRHNA, CDR2 SNTAGT. Trimming removed 0 bases at V and 2 bases at J, with 14 bases between. The CDR3 protein is CASSDSMGGAPYEQYF. The DNA for the CDR3 is TGTGCCAGCAGTGACTCGATGGGCGGGGCCCCCTACGAGCAGTACTTC.

The CDR3 sequence: CASGLPPIFRRAVLETQYF. The CDR3 DNA reads TGTGCTAGTGGTTTGCCCCCCATCTTTCGGCGGGCCGTTTTGGAGACCCAGTACTTC. The chain carries TRBV12-5 and TRBJ2-5; a weak D match, TRBD2 (5 bases). The germline V and J ends were trimmed by 2 bases and 5 bases, with 27 bases remaining between them. CDR3 length equals 19 residues. Germline V gene lookup returns CDR1 LGHNT and CDR2 FRNRAP. Based on the CDR3 plus reference TRBV12-5 and TRBJ2-5, the full variable domain is DARVTQTPRHKVTEMGQEVTMRCQPILGHNTVFWYRQTMMQGLELLAYFRNRAPLDDSGMPKDRFSAEMPDATLATLKIQPSEPRDSAVYFCASGLPPIFRRAVLETQYFGPGTRLLVL.

This clone was counted a single time. Relative to the germline gene, one junction end is altered; a read error may explain this. CDR3: CASSEETQYF. CDR3 DNA: TGTGCCAGCAGCGAAGAGACCCAGTACTTC. V and J are TRBV2 and TRBJ2-5, with D unresolved. The CDR3 consists of 10 residues. CDR1 is SNHLY and CDR2 is FYNNEI in the germline V gene.

Here the CDR3 DNA reads TGTGCCACCACGGACAGGGGGGGCTATGGCTACACCTTC. Protein: CATTDRGGYGYTF. The J gene is TRBJ1-2, the V gene TRBV27; TRBD1 matches 10 bases. CDR1 and CDR2 (germline): MNHEY, SMNVEV (reference sequence). The CDR3 sequence is 13 residues long. The V gene end was trimmed by 10 bases and the J gene end by 4 bases; junction bases not matched to a gene: 6.